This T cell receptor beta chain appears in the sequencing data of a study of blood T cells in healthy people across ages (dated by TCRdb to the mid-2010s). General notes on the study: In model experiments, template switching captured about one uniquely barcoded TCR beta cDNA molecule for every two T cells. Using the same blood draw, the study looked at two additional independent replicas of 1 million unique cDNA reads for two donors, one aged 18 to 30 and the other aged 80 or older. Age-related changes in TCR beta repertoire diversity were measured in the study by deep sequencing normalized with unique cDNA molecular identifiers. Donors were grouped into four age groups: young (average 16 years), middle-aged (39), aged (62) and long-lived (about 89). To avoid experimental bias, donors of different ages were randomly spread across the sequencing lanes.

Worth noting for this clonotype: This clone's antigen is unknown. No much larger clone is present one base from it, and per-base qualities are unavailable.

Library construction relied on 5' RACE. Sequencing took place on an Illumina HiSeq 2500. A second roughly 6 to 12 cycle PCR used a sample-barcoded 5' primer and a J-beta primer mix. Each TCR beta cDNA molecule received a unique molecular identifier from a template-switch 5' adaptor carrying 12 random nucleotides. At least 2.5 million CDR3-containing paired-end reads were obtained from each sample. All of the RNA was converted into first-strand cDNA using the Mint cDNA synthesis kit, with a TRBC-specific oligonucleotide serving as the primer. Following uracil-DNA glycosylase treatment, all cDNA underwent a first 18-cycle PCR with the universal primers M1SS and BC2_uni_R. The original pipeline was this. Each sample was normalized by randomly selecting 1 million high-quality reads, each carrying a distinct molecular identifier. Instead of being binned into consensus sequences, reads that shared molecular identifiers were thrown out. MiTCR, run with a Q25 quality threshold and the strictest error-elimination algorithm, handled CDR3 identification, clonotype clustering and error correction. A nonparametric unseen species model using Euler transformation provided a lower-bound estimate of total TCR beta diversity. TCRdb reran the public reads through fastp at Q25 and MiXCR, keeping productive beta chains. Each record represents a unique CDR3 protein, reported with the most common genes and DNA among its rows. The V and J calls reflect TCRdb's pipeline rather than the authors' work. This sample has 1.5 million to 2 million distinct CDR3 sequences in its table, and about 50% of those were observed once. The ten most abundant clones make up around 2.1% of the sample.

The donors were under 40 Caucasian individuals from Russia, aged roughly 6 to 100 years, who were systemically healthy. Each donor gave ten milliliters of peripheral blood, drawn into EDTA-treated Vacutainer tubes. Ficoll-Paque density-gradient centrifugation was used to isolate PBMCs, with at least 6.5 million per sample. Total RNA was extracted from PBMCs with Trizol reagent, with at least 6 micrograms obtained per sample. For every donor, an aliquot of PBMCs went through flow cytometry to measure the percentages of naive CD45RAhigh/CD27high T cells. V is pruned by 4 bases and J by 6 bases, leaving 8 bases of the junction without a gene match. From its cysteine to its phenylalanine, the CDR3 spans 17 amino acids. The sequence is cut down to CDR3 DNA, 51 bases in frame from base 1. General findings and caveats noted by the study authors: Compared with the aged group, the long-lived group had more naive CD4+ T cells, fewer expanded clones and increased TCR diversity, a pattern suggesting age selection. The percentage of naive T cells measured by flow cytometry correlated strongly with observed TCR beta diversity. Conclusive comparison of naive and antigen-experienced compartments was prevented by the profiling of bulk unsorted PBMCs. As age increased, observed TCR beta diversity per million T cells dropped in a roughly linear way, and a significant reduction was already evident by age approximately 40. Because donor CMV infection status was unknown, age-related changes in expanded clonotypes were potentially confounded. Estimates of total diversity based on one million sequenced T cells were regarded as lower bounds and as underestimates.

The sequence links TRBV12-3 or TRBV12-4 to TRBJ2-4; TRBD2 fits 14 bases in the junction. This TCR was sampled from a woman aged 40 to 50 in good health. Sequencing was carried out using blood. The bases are TGTGCCAGCAGTTCGACTAGCGGGGGGGATGTCGGAAACATTCAGTACTTC. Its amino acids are CASSSTSGGDVGNIQYF.